The 3 T cell receptor beta chains below all came from one sample that was sequenced in a study of blood T cells in healthy people across ages. Together with a sample-barcoded 5' primer, a J-beta primer mix was included in a second PCR lasting about 7 to 12 cycles. Via MiXCR, TCRdb re-called the 5' RACE reads, giving one row per CDR3 protein. The table records about 1.8 million distinct CDR3 sequences, around 50% of them present only once. The sequenced sample consisted of blood. The receptors were gathered from a woman aged 40 to 49 in good health.

This clonotype was observed a few times. The chain uses TRBV20-1 and TRBJ2-7, with D unresolved. V was cut by 0 bases and J by 4 bases, with 10 bases left in between. This CDR3 region has 13 residues. Germline CDR1 is DFQATT and CDR2 is SNEGSKA (reference sequence). DNA of the CDR3: TGCAGTGCTAGAGATGCCAACTCTTACGAGCAGTACTTC. Amino acids: CSARDANSYEQYF.

The V gene is TRBV5-1, the J gene TRBJ2-1; D remains unclear. This CDR3 contains 17 residues. The germline V and J ends were trimmed by 0 bases and 1 base, with 14 bases remaining between them. Germline V gives CDR1 SGHRS, CDR2 YFSETQ. CDR3 nucleotide sequence: TGCGCCAGCAGCTTGGTCTCCGGCTGGAGTTCCTACAATGAGCAGTTCTTC. Protein: CASSLVSGWSSYNEQFF.

This rearrangement joins TRBV27 to TRBJ2-3, with 9 bases matching TRBD2. The CDR3 length is 15 residues. CDR1 and CDR2 (germline): MNHEY, SMNVEV (reference sequence). Trimming cost V 7 bases and J 3 bases; bases outside gene matches: 8. CDR3 protein: CASKNSTSGTDTQYF. The DNA of the CDR3 is TGTGCCAGCAAAAATTCGACTAGCGGTACAGATACGCAGTATTTT.